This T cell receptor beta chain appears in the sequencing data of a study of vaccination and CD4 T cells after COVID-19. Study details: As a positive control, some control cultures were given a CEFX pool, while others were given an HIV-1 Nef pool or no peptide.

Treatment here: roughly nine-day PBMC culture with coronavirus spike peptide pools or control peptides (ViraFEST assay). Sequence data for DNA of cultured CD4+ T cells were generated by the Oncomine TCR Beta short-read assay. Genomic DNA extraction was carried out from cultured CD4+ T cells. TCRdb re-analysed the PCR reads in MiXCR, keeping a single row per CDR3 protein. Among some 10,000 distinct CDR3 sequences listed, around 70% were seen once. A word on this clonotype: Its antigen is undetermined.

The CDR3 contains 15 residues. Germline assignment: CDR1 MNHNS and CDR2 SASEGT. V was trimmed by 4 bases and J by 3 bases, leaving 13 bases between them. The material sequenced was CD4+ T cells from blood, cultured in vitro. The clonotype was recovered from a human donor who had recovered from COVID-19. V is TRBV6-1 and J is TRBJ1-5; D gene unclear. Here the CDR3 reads CASSARSALNQPQHF. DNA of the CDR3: TGTGCCAGCAGTGCCAGGAGTGCCCTCAATCAGCCCCAGCATTTT.